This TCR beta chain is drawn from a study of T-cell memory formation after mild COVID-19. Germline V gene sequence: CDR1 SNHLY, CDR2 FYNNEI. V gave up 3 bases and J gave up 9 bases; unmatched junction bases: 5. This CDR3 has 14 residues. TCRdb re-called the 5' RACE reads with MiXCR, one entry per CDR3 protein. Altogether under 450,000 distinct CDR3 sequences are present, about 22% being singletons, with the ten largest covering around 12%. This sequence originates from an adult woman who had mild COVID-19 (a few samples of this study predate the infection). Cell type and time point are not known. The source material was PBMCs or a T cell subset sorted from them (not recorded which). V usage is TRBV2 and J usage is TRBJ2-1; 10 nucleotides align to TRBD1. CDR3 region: CASSEGQGNSEQFF. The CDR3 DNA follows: TGTGCCAGCAGTGAGGGACAGGGGAATAGTGAGCAGTTCTTC.